This T cell receptor beta chain was sequenced during a study of cytomegalovirus exposure and HLA in healthy donors. Primers for the PCR totalled 60 Vbeta and 13 Jbeta. The assay was immunoSEQ multiplex PCR, and TCRdb's table has in-frame clones only and misses some. The data contain some 190,000 clones, more than 60% of them singletons. The CDR3 is 13 residues long. Looked up from germline, CDR1 is SGHTA and CDR2 is FQGTGA. V gave up 4 bases and J gave up 5 bases; unmatched junction bases: 4. Broader study findings: V- and J-gene trimming of TCR beta was linked (in a later analysis) to a missense DCLRE1C variant. The majority of TCR sequences were rare, yet some public TCRs appeared in many donors.

This clone was counted between two and nine times. Its matching antigen is unknown. Sequencing used PBMCs. The rearrangement uses TRBV7-3 and TRBJ1-2; 7 bases match TRBD1. The clonotype comes from a woman aged 30 to 39 in good health and CMV-seropositive. The CDR3, as DNA: TGTGCCAGCAGCTCATCAGGGGGATATGGCTACACCTTC. Amino acids: CASSSSGGYGYTF.